A single sample is the source of the 10 T cell receptor beta chains below, sequenced in a study of response to subunit inactivated influenza vaccine. Using its own MiXCR run on the RT-PCR reads, TCRdb lists one record per CDR3 protein. Seen here are roughly 540,000 distinct CDR3 sequences, under 30% observed once, and the top ten hold about 2.8%. These data also featured in a second study, about T cells expressing NK-cell markers. In that study: Template switching by 5'RACE with UMIs generated the TCR beta cDNA.

Material: CD4+ T cells sorted from PBMCs, obtained 11 to 12 days after vaccination. The receptor source for this set is a man aged 45-60 years who received an inactivated influenza vaccine.

This clonotype has a handful of counts. The gene calls are TRBV12-3 or TRBV12-4 and TRBJ2-1, with a tentative D call TRBD2 (6 bases). CDR3 length: 15 residues. The V end was cut by 6 bases, the J end by 6 bases, with 18 bases between. The CDR3 bases are TGTGCCAGCAGGAGTCCCTTCGGGACTTCCAATGAGCAGTTCTTC. It codes for CASRSPFGTSNEQFF.

V and J are TRBV3-1 and TRBJ1-3, with D possibly TRBD1 on 5 matching bases. The CDR3 is 14 amino acids. V was shortened by 1 base and J by 3 bases, with 7 bases between the two germline ends. CDR1 is LGHDT, CDR2 YNNKEL, per germline (reference sequence). DNA for the CDR3: TGTGCCAGCAGCCAAGTGGGGGGTGGAAACACCATATATTTT. It translates to CASSQVGGGNTIYF. The full variable domain, its missing parts supplied by reference TRBV3-1 and TRBJ1-3, is DTAVSQTPKYLVTQMGNDKSIKCEQNLGHDTMYWYKQDSKKFLKIMFSYNNKELIINETVPNRFSPKSPDKAHLNLHINSLELGDSAVYFCASSQVGGGNTIYFGEGSWLTVV.

In this sample, this clonotype turned up a few times. The chain combines TRBV29-1 with TRBJ1-1, with 7 bases lining up with TRBD1. After removal of 7 bases from V and 1 base from J, the junction contained 12 bases not matched to a gene. This CDR3 comprises 15 residues. The germline gives CDR1 SQVTM, CDR2 ANQGSEA. The CDR3 coding sequence is TGCAGCGGGCGACAGGGTAAAGTGGCGAACACTGAAGCTTTCTTT. It encodes CSGRQGKVANTEAFF.

The chain employs TRBV7-9 and TRBJ2-1; the D gene is possibly TRBD2 (5 bases). CDR1 and CDR2 (germline): SEHNR, FQNEAQ (reference sequence). The CDR3 length is 13 residues. V was clipped by 4 bases and J by 15 bases, with 19 bases between them. CDR3 coding DNA: TGTGCCAGCAGCTCCGCCGGAGGCCCCGGAGGGTTCTTC. Residues: CASSSAGGPGGFF.

This clonotype was detected a few times. The J gene is TRBJ2-3, the V gene TRBV10-3; no clear D. The V and J ends lost 8 bases and 0 bases respectively, with 6 bases between them. CDR1 is ENHRY and CDR2 is SYGVKD in the germline V gene. The CDR3 has 12 residues. The CDR3 nucleotides are TGTGCCATCTCCCCTAGCACAGATACGCAGTATTTT. Its translation is CAISPSTDTQYF.

This clonotype was seen a handful of times. This chain connects TRBV11-3 to TRBJ2-1; weak D call: TRBD2 (6 bases). Between the trimmed V and J ends, which lost 0 bases and 10 bases, there was a span of 16 bases. CDR3 length equals 15 residues. Per germline, CDR1 SGHNT and CDR2 YENEEA. The CDR3 region has the DNA TGTGCCAGCAGCTTAGATCCAGGGAGGTACAGCGAGCAGTTCTTC. Amino acids: CASSLDPGRYSEQFF.

This clonotype was picked up many times. This chain joins TRBV6-1 and TRBJ1-6; D remains ambiguous. The CDR3 runs 15 residues. Germline assignment: CDR1 MNHNS and CDR2 SASEGT. V lost 5 bases to trimming and J lost 7 bases, with 15 bases between them. The CDR3, as DNA: TGTGCCAGCAGTCCCCCCTCGGGAGGGAATTCACCCCTCCACTTT. Its translation: CASSPPSGGNSPLHF.

The chain combines TRBV28 with TRBJ2-3; 9 nucleotides match TRBD2. The V gene's germline CDR1 is MDHEN and CDR2 SYDVKM. The CDR3 is 14 residues long. V dropped 6 bases and J dropped 5; count of bases not matched to a gene: 6. The CDR3 reads CASSPSGVGDTQYF. DNA of the CDR3: TGTGCCAGCAGCCCTAGCGGGGTGGGAGATACGCAGTATTTT. Drawing the rest from reference TRBV28 and TRBJ2-3, the complete variable domain is DVKVTQSSRYLVKRTGEKVFLECVQDMDHENMFWYRQDPGLGLRLIYFSYDVKMKEKGDIPEGYSVSREKKERFSLILESASTNQTSMYLCASSPSGVGDTQYFGPGTRLTVL.

This clonotype came up a few times. This chain uses TRBV7-2 with TRBJ2-1; 10 nucleotides agree with TRBD2. The ends lost 3 bases at V and 1 base at J; junction bases unmatched: 6. CDR1 and CDR2 (germline): SGHTA, FQGNSA. The CDR3 covers 17 residues. CDR3 sequence reads: CASSLAPTSGSYNEQFF. Here the CDR3 DNA reads TGTGCCAGCAGCTTGGCTCCGACTAGCGGGTCCTACAATGAGCAGTTCTTC.

This clonotype was counted only a few times. The chain uses TRBV3-1 and TRBJ1-2; possible D gene TRBD1, 5 bases. The germline gives CDR1 LGHDT, CDR2 YNNKEL (reference sequence). V was clipped by 3 bases and J by 3 bases, with 5 bases between them. This CDR3 comprises 12 residues. The CDR3 DNA reads TGTGCCAGCAGCCAGACAGACTATGGCTACACCTTC. Residues: CASSQTDYGYTF.